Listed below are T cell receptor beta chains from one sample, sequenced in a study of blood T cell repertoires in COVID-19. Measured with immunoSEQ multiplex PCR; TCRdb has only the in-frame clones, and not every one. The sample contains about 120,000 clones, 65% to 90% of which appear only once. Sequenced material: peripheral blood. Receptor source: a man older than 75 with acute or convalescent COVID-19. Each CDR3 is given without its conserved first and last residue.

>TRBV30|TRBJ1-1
AGDREPQRAF
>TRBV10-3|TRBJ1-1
AISETGGRVSEAF
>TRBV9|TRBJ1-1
ASSVGTGPLTEAF
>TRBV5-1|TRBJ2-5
ASSLLEGGETQY
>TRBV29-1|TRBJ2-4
SVQTGKNIQY
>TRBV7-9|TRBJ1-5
ASSLGGTDQPQH
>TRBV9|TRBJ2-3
ASSVGGGADTQY
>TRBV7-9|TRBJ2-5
ASSLSGGETQY
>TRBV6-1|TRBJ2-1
ASSGSSSGTGYRGEQF
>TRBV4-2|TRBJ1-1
ASSQTGTLNTEAF
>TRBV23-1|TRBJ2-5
ASSPRGEAETQY
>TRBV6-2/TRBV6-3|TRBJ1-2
ASSTAGLANYGYT
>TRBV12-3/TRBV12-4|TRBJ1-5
ASATPPNQPQH
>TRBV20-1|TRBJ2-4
SARRENIQY
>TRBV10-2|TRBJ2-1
ASSEYLASREQF
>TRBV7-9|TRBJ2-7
ASSQSGTFGYEQY
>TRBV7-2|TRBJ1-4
ASSLERRDEKLF
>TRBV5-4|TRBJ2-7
ASSLYGGVESEQY
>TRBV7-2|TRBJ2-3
ASSVRPSTSVGTDTQY
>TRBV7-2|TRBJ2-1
ASNQRGNEQF
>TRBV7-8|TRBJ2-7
ASSRGAGTSD
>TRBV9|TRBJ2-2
ASSQPTSGRGTNTGELF
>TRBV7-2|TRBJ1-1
ASSLDRVF
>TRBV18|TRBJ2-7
ASSQLQGGSDEQY
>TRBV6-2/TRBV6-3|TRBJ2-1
ASSSLSSQSSYNEQF
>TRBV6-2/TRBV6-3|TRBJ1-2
ASSYSTLATYGYT
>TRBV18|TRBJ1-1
ASSPTQQEVRAF
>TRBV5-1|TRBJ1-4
ASSQNEKLF
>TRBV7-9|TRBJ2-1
ASSAGTSGDYNEQF
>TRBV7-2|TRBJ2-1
ASSLGTSGTYNEQF
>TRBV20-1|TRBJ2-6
SASSGDSGANVLT
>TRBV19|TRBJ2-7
ASSRAGTSNEQY
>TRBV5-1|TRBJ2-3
ASSPRGFSTDTQY
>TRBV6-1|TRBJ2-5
ASSLVRETQY
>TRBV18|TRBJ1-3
ASSPLIDGTESGNTIY
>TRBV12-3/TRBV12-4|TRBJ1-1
ASSVQKSEAF
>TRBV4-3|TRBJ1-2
ASSQVGGNRGYT
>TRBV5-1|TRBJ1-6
ASSLTEGSPLH
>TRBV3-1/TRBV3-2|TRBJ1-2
ASSQARSPIYGYT
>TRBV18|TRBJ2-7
ASSGPGLGEQY
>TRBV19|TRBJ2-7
ASSLQGGSYEQY
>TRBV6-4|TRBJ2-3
ASSGQGRDTQY
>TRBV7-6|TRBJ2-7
ASSLGQGGEQY
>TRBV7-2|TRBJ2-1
ASSLFGFGIYNEQF
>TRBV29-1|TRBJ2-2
SVEDPGRGTGELF
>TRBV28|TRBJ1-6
ASSFRAGGSPLH
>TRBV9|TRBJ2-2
ASSVVGARTGELF
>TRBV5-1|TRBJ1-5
ASSFTGQGNQPQH
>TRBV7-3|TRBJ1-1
ASSSGQGARHTEAF
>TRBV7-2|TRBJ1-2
ASSLGQGIDGYT
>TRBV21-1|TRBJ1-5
ASSARTASNQPQH
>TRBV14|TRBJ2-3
ASSFTAGTQY
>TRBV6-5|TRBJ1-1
ASRDRGRSEAF
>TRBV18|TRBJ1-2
ASSPRREVAGGYT